The rows below give T cell receptor beta chains drawn from one sample of a study of T cells in Graves' hyperthyroidism and ophthalmopathy. TCRdb analysed the multiplex PCR reads with MiXCR anew, one entry per CDR3 protein. Of 600,000 to 700,000 distinct CDR3 sequences listed, 40% to 55% are singletons. Sequenced sample: peripheral blood or thyroid tissue (not recorded which). The source is an adult man with Graves' disease, either hyperthyroidism or ophthalmopathy (not recorded which). Both conserved end residues are part of each CDR3. Each record gives: D gene, J gene, CDR3 length, V gene, clone size, CDR3 protein, CDR3 DNA. A D gene is named only where the DNA matches it firmly. Size values are once, few and many counts, or a class for expanded clones, and some rows have none.

NA,TRBJ1-1,15,TRBV9,once,CASSVDHRVDTEAFF,TGTGCCAGCAGCGTAGACCACAGGGTGGACACTGAAGCTTTCTTT
NA,TRBJ1-3,14,TRBV20-1,NA,CSATQVNSGNTIYF,TGCAGTGCAACACAGGTCAACTCTGGAAACACCATATATTTT
TRBD1,TRBJ1-1,15,TRBV9,NA,CASSVVPGGNTEAFF,TGTGCCAGCAGCGTAGTCCCAGGGGGGAATACTGAAGCTTTCTTT
NA,TRBJ2-5,15,TRBV25-1,NA,CASEGGEGRRETQYF,TGTGCCAGCGAGGGGGGGGAGGGCCGTCGGGAGACCCAGTACTTC
NA,TRBJ1-4,15,TRBV7-6,NA,CASSLEGQWNEKLFF,TGTGCCAGCAGCTTGGAAGGACAGTGGAATGAAAAACTGTTTTTT
NA,TRBJ1-4,13,TRBV2,NA,CAFSGASREKLFF,TGTGCTTTCTCCGGGGCCAGCCGGGAAAAACTGTTTTTT
TRBD1,TRBJ2-5,15,TRBV7-8,few,CASSSYGTDQEIQYF,TGTGCCAGCAGCTCATACGGGACAGACCAAGAGATCCAGTACTTC
NA,TRBJ1-6,13,TRBV7-8,NA,CASSPSANPPLHF,TGTGCCAGCTCACCGTCCGCCAATCCACCCCTCCACTTT
NA,TRBJ1-5,16,TRBV2,many,CASSEARPRFNQPQHF,TGTGCCAGCAGTGAAGCGCGGCCTAGGTTCAATCAGCCCCAGCATTTT
NA,TRBJ1-5,14,TRBV7-8,NA,CASSFGRQNQPQHF,TGTGCCAGCAGCTTTGGACGCCAAAATCAGCCCCAGCATTTT
NA,TRBJ1-3,15,TRBV25-1,once,CASSAPRLSGNTIYF,TGTGCCAGCAGTGCCCCTCGACTCTCTGGAAACACCATATATTTT
TRBD2,TRBJ2-3,12,TRBV25-1,NA,CAGRASGETQYF,TGTGCCGGGCGGGCTAGCGGTGAAACGCAGTATTTT
TRBD1,TRBJ2-7,15,TRBV5-6,NA,CASSFRPGQGYEQYF,TGTGCCAGCAGCTTTAGACCGGGACAGGGCTACGAGCAGTACTTC
NA,TRBJ1-3,14,TRBV12-3/TRBV12-4,many,CASSNFLVGNTIYF,TGTGCCAGCAGTAACTTCCTCGTCGGAAACACCATATATTTT
TRBD1,TRBJ1-2,14,TRBV20-1,NA,CSASSTGLRDGYTF,TGCAGTGCTAGTTCGACAGGGCTTAGGGATGGCTACACCTTC
NA,TRBJ2-5,13,TRBV10-3,many,CAIRDSTQETQYF,TGTGCCATCAGAGACAGTACCCAAGAGACCCAGTACTTC
TRBD1,TRBJ1-4,16,TRBV7-2,NA,CASSSLQGASNEKLFF,TGTGCCAGCAGCTCCCTGCAGGGGGCTTCTAATGAAAAACTGTTTTTT
NA,TRBJ2-2,16,TRBV24-1,few,CATSDHSGGATGELFF,TGTGCCACCAGTGACCACTCCGGCGGGGCAACCGGGGAGCTGTTTTTT
NA,TRBJ1-2,12,TRBV9,NA,CASSVDRGGYTF,TGTGCCAGCAGCGTAGACCGGGGGGGCTACACCTTC
TRBD1,TRBJ2-7,14,TRBV4-1,few,CASREQGEYGEQYF,TGCGCCAGCAGGGAACAGGGGGAATACGGCGAGCAGTACTTC
NA,TRBJ1-5,16,TRBV19,NA,CASSPRGTAHNQPQHF,TGTGCCAGTAGTCCTCGGGGGACGGCACACAATCAGCCCCAGCATTTT
TRBD2,TRBJ2-7,16,TRBV29-1,many,CSVEGGGREPSYEQYF,TGCAGCGTTGAAGGGGGAGGGCGGGAGCCATCCTACGAGCAGTACTTC
TRBD1,TRBJ1-5,14,TRBV6-1,NA,CATAGTGINQPQHF,TGTGCCACCGCCGGGACAGGGATCAATCAGCCCCAGCATTTT
NA,TRBJ1-2,12,TRBV29-1,NA,CSRKPTGWGYTF,TGCAGCAGGAAACCTACAGGGTGGGGCTACACCTTC
TRBD1,TRBJ1-2,15,TRBV13,many,CASSLGTGENYGYTF,TGTGCCAGCAGCCTGGGGACAGGGGAAAACTATGGCTACACCTTC
NA,TRBJ2-7,16,TRBV7-9,NA,CASSPRGGLSIYEQYF,TGTGCCAGCAGCCCTCGGGGAGGACTTTCCATCTACGAGCAGTACTTC
NA,TRBJ1-2,13,TRBV6-5,once,CASSIRANYGYTF,TGTGCCAGCAGTATTAGAGCTAACTATGGCTACACCTTC
NA,TRBJ1-3,13,TRBV2,NA,CASSGDGQNTIYF,TGTGCCAGCAGTGGTGACGGCCAAAACACCATATATTTT
NA,TRBJ1-2,13,TRBV12-3/TRBV12-4,many,CASSSQTNYGYTF,TGTGCCAGCAGTTCACAGACTAACTATGGCTACACCTTC
NA,TRBJ2-2,11,TRBV29-1,few,CSARYTGELFF,TGCAGCGCCAGATACACCGGGGAGCTGTTTTTT
NA,TRBJ2-6,18,TRBV6-1,NA,CASRLGFPSGTGANVLTF,TGTGCCAGCAGGCTCGGGTTTCCCTCCGGGACTGGGGCCAACGTCCTGACTTTC
TRBD1,TRBJ1-6,13,TRBV10-3,NA,CAWSPGQNSPLHF,TGTGCCTGGAGCCCGGGACAGAATTCACCCCTCCACTTT
TRBD1,TRBJ1-1,14,TRBV10-3,NA,CAIRADRGLTEAFF,TGTGCCATCAGGGCGGACAGGGGGCTCACTGAAGCTTTCTTT
NA,TRBJ1-5,14,TRBV30,NA,CAWGEPGVHQPQHF,TGTGCCTGGGGGGAGCCAGGGGTTCATCAGCCCCAGCATTTT
TRBD1,TRBJ1-3,13,TRBV29-1,NA,CSVGQGYGYTIYF,TGCAGCGTTGGACAGGGGTATGGCTACACCATATATTTT
NA,TRBJ1-4,12,TRBV6-5,NA,CASSVFFEKLFF,TGTGCCAGCAGTGTTTTTTTTGAAAAACTGTTTTTT
NA,TRBJ1-2,13,TRBV7-9,many,CASSRARNYGYTF,TGTGCCAGTTCCCGCGCGAGAAACTATGGCTACACCTTC
TRBD2,TRBJ2-5,15,TRBV20-1,NA,CSAPPRLLAGETQYF,TGCAGTGCTCCTCCCCGGCTACTAGCGGGGGAGACCCAGTACTTC
NA,TRBJ1-2,14,TRBV7-8,NA,CASSTTPSGYGYTF,TGTGCCAGCAGCACGACCCCGTCGGGCTATGGCTACACCTTC
NA,TRBJ1-4,15,TRBV7-8,NA,CASSRIQGFNEKLFF,TGTGCCAGCAGCAGAATACAGGGATTTAATGAAAAACTGTTTTTT
NA,TRBJ1-3,14,TRBV12-3/TRBV12-4,NA,CASSLGIGGNTIYF,TGTGCCAGCAGTTTAGGGATCGGTGGAAACACCATATATTTT
NA,TRBJ1-1,13,TRBV10-3,many,CAISGDGNTEAFF,TGTGCCATCAGCGGGGACGGGAACACTGAAGCTTTCTTT
TRBD2,TRBJ2-3,13,TRBV29-1,NA,CSVDGGSPDTQYF,TGCAGCGTTGACGGCGGGAGTCCAGATACGCAGTATTTT
NA,TRBJ1-4,11,TRBV10-3,NA,CAISGEGKLFF,TGTGCCATCAGTGGGGAGGGGAAACTGTTTTTT
TRBD1,TRBJ1-1,16,TRBV2,few,CASSLNGDRGLAEAFF,TGTGCCAGCAGTCTCAATGGGGACAGGGGGCTGGCTGAAGCTTTCTTT
TRBD1,TRBJ1-1,14,TRBV6-2/TRBV6-3,NA,CASSLLTGAGEAFF,TGTGCCAGCAGTCTACTTACAGGGGCGGGTGAAGCTTTCTTT
NA,TRBJ1-2,10,TRBV9,many,CASSGLGYTF,TGTGCCAGCAGCGGGTTAGGCTACACCTTC
TRBD1,TRBJ1-5,15,TRBV20-1,NA,CSARSRQGAGQPQHF,TGCAGTGCTAGATCGAGACAGGGGGCAGGTCAGCCCCAGCATTTT
NA,TRBJ1-2,13,TRBV29-1,NA,CSPFLGQNYGYTF,TGCAGCCCATTCCTCGGACAGAACTATGGCTACACCTTC
NA,TRBJ1-3,12,TRBV29-1,NA,CNVAGGGNTIYF,TGCAACGTTGCAGGCGGTGGAAACACCATATATTTT
NA,TRBJ2-6,12,TRBV20-1,NA,CSANVGANVLTF,TGCAGTGCTAATGTGGGGGCCAACGTCCTGACTTTC